Following are 8 T cell receptor beta chains from one sample sequenced in a study of OX40 agonist ivuxolimab in advanced cancers. Here immunoSEQ multiplex PCR was the method, and the copy in TCRdb shows in-frame clones only, minus some. The top ten clones hold approximately 9.9% of a sample with tens of thousands of clones, just under 90% of them seen once. The sequences come from CD4+ or CD8+ T cells sorted from blood, collected in a trial of the OX40 agonist ivuxolimab. Receptors originate from an adult with an advanced solid tumor such as melanoma, head and neck, liver or kidney cancer.

The rearrangement links TRBV28 to TRBJ1-5; TRBD1 agrees at 9 bases. Germline CDR1 reads MDHEN; CDR2 reads SYDVKM. The CDR3 sequence is 16 residues long. V lost 9 bases and J lost 4; bases outside the gene matches: 13. The CDR3 region is CASSSTGGFGNQPQHF. CDR3 coding DNA: TGTGCCAGTTCCTCAACAGGGGGCTTTGGGAATCAGCCCCAGCATTTT. The full variable domain, completed using reference TRBV28 and TRBJ1-5, is DVKVTQSSRYLVKRTGEKVFLECVQDMDHENMFWYRQDPGLGLRLIYFSYDVKMKEKGDIPEGYSVSREKKERFSLILESASTNQTSMYLCASSSTGGFGNQPQHFGDGTRLSIL.

The chain combines TRBV2 with TRBJ1-5; a weak D match, TRBD1 (5 bases). V lost 3 bases to trimming and J lost 5 bases, with 20 bases between them. This CDR3 contains 17 residues. Germline assignment: CDR1 SNHLY and CDR2 FYNNEI. CDR3 nucleotide sequence: TGTGCCAGCAGTGAGGCGATGTGGGGGGATAGGGATCAGCCCCAGCATTTT. Protein product: CASSEAMWGDRDQPQHF.

The chain employs TRBV10-1 and TRBJ1-2, with 8 bases identical to TRBD1. The CDR3 is 17 amino acids. Germline CDR1 WNHNN, CDR2 SYGVQD (reference sequence). V lost 3 bases and J lost 8; bases outside the gene matches: 17. The CDR3 DNA reads as TGCGCCAGCAGTGACAGCCAGCTTGGACAGGGCATCGAGGGCTACACCTTC. This encodes CASSDSQLGQGIEGYTF.

The chain has TRBV29-1 and TRBJ1-1, with a tentative D call TRBD1 (6 bases). V lost 5 bases and J 8 bases, leaving 9 bases between the germline ends. The CDR3 runs to 10 residues. The germline gives CDR1 SQVTM, CDR2 ANQGSEA. CDR3 nucleotide sequence: TGCAGCGTTACAGGGCGGGAAGCTTTCTTT. Protein: CSVTGREAFF.

This clone was counted between two and nine times. The rearrangement links TRBV7-9 to TRBJ1-6, with a tentative D call TRBD1 (5 bases). Deletions cut 5 bases from V and 7 bases from J, with 12 bases between. Germline CDR1 is SEHNR and CDR2 is FQNEAQ (reference sequence). The CDR3 consists of 14 residues. The CDR3 sequence: CASSRARGNSPLHF. CDR3 bases: TGTGCCAGCAGCAGGGCAAGGGGCAATTCACCCCTCCACTTT.

The J gene is TRBJ2-3, the V gene TRBV11-2; 8 bases agree with TRBD1. V was clipped by 5 bases and J by 3 bases; unmatched bases: 7. The CDR3 is 15 amino acids. The germline CDR1 and CDR2 sequences are SGHAT and FQNNGV. The CDR3 region is CASSRTGFVTDTQYF. The CDR3 nucleotides are TGTGCCAGCAGCAGGACAGGGTTCGTGACAGATACGCAGTATTTT. Drawing the rest from reference TRBV11-2 and TRBJ2-3, the complete variable domain is EAGVAQSPRYKIIEKRQSVAFWCNPISGHATLYWYQQILGQGPKLLIQFQNNGVVDDSQLPKDRFSAERLKGVDSTLKIQPAKLEDSAVYLCASSRTGFVTDTQYFGPGTRLTVL.

J is TRBJ2-5 and V is TRBV6-1, with D maybe TRBD2 (5 bases). This CDR3 region has 14 residues. Germline CDR1 reads MNHNS; CDR2 reads SASEGT. Between the trimmed V and J ends, which lost 4 bases and 5 bases, there was a span of 14 bases. In DNA, the CDR3 is TGTGCCAGCAGTGCCTGGGGAGACTGGGAGACCCAGTACTTC. Its protein product is CASSAWGDWETQYF.

V is TRBV7-6 and J is TRBJ2-3, with D possibly being TRBD2 (6 bases). The CDR3 length is 14 residues. Germline CDR1 SGHVS, CDR2 FNYEAQ. Trimming pared 4 bases from V and 2 bases from J, leaving 10 bases between. The CDR3 coding sequence is TGTGCCAGCAGCTCCGGGGGAGTCACAGATACGCAGTATTTT. Translated, it gives CASSSGGVTDTQYF.